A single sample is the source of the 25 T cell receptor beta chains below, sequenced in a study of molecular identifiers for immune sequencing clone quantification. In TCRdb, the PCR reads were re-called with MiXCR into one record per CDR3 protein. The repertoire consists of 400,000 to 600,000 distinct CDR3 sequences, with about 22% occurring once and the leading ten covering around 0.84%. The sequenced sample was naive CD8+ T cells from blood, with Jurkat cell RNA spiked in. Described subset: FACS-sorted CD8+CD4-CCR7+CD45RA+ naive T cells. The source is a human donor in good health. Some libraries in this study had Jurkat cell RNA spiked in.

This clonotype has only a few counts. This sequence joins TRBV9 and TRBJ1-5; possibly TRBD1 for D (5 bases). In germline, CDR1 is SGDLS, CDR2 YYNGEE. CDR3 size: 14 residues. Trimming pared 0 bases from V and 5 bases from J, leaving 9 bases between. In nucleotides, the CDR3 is TGTGCCAGCAGCGTAGGGCAGGGCTATCAGCCCCAGCATTTT. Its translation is CASSVGQGYQPQHF.

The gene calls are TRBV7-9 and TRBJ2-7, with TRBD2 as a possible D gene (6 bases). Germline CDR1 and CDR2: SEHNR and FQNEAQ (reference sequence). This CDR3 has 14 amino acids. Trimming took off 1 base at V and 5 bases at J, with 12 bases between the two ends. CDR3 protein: CASSLVRGSDEQYF. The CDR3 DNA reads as TGTGCCAGCAGCTTAGTGCGGGGTTCGGACGAGCAGTACTTC. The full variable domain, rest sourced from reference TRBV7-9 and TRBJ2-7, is DTGVSQNPRHKITKRGQNVTFRCDPISEHNRLYWYRQTLGQGPEFLTYFQNEAQLEKSRLLSDRFSAERPKGSFSTLEIQRTEQGDSAMYLCASSLVRGSDEQYFGPGTRLTVT.

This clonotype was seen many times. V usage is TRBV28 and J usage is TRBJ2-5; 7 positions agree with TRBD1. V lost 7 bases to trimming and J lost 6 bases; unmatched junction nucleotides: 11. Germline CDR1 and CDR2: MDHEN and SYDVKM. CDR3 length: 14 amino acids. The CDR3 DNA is TGTGCCAGCAACTCACCACGACAGGGAAAGACCCAGTACTTC. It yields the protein CASNSPRQGKTQYF.

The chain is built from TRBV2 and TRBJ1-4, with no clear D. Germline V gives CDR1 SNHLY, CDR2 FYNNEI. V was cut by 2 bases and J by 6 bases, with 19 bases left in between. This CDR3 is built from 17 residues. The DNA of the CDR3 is TGTGCCAGCAGTGAACGCCACAGCCCGGGTCTTGATGAAAAACTGTTTTTT. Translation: CASSERHSPGLDEKLFF. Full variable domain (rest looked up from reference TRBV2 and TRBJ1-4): EPEVTQTPSHQVTQMGQEVILRCVPISNHLYFYWYRQILGQKVEFLVSFYNNEISEKSEIFDDQFSVERPDGSNFTLKIRSTKLEDSAMYFCASSERHSPGLDEKLFFGSGTQLSVL.

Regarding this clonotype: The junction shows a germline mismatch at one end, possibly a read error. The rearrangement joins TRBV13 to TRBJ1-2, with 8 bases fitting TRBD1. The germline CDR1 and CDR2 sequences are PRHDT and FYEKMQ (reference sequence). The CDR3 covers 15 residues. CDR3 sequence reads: CASSLGGDRKSGYSF. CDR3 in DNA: TGTGCCAGCAGCTTAGGGGGGGACAGGAAGAGTGGCTACAGCTTC.

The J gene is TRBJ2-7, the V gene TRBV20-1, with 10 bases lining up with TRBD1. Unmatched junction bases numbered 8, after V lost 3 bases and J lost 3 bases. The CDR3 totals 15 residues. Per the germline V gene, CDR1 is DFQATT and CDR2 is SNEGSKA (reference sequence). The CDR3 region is CSASETGGDFYEQYF. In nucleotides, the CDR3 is TGCAGTGCTAGCGAGACAGGGGGCGACTTCTACGAGCAGTACTTC.

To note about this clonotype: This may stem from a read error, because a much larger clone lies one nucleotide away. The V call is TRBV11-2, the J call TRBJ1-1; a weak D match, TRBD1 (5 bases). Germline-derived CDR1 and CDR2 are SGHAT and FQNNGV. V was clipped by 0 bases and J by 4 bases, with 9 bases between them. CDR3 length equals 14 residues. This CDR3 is CASSLEGDFTEAFF. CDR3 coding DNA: TGTGCCAGCAGCTTAGAAGGGGACTTCACTGAAGCTTTCTTT.

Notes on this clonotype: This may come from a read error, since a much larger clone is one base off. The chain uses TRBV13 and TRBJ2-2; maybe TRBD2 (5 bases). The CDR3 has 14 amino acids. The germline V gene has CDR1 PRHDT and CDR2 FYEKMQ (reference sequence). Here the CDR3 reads CASSAGVDTGELVF. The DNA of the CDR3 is TGTGCCAGCAGCGCCGGGGTAGACACCGGGGAGCTGGTTTTT.

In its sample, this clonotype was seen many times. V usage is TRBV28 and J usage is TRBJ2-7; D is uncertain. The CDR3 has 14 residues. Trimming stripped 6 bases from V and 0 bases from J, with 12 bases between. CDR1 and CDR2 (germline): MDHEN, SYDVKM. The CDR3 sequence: CASSIHKSSYEQYF. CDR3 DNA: TGTGCCAGCAGCATCCATAAGAGCTCCTACGAGCAGTACTTC.

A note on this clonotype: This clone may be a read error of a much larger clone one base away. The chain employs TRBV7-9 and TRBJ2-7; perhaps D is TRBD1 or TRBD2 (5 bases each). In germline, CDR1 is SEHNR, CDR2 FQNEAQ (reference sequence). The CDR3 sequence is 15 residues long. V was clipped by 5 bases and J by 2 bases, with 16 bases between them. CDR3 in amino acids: CASSLFGAGPYEQYF. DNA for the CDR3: TGTGCCAGCAGCCTATTCGGGGCAGGCCCCTACGAGCAGTACTTC.

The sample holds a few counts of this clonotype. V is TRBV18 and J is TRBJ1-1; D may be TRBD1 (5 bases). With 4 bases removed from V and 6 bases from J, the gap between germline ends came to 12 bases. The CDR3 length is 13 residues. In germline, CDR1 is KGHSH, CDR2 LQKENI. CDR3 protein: CASSLSGWAEAFF. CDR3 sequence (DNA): TGTGCCAGCTCACTTTCAGGGTGGGCTGAAGCTTTCTTT.

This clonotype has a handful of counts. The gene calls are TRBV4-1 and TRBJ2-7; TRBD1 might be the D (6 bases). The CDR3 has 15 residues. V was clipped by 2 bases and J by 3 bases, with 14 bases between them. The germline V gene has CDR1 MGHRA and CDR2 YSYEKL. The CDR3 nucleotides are TGCGCCAGCAGCCAACTGGGGGCGGCGGGCTACGAGCAGTACTTC. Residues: CASSQLGAAGYEQYF.

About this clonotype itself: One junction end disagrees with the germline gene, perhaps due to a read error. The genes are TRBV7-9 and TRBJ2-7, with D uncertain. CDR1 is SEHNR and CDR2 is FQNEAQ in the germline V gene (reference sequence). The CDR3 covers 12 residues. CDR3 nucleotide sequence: TGTGTCAGCAGCTTAGTTGACCACGAGCAGTACTTC. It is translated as CVSSLVDHEQYF.

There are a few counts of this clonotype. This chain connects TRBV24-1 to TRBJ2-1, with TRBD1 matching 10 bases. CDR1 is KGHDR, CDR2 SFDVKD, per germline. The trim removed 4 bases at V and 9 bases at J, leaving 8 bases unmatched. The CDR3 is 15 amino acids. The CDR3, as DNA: TGTGCCACCAGTGACTGGGACAGGGGAGAAGGTGAGCAGTTCTTC. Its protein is CATSDWDRGEGEQFF.

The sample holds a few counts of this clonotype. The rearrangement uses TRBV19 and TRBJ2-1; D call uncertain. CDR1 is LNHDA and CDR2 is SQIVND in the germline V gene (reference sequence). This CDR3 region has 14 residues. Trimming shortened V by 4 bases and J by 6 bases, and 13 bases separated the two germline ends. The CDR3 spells CASSTGLGFNEQFF. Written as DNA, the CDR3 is TGTGCCAGTAGTACGGGTCTGGGCTTCAATGAGCAGTTCTTC.

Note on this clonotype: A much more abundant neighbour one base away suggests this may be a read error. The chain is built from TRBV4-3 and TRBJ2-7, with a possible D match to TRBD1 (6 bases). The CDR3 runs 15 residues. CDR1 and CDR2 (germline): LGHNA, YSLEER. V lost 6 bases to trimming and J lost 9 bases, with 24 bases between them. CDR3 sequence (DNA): TGCGCCAGCAGTCCCGAAACAGGGTATCTTCACGGGCAGTACTTC. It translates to CASSPETGYLHGQYF.

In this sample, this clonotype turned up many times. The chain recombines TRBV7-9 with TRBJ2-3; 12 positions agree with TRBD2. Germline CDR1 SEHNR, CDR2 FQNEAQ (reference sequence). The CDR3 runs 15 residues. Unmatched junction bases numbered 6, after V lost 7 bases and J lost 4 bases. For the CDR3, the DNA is TGTGCCAGCAAGACTAGCGGGAGTCCCCCAGATACGCAGTATTTT. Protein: CASKTSGSPPDTQYF.

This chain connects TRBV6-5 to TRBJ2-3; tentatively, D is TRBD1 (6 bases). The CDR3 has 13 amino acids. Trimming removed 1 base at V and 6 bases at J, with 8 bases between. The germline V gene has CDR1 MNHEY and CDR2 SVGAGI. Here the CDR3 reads CASSYFGGDTQYF. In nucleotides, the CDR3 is TGTGCCAGCAGTTACTTTGGGGGCGATACGCAGTATTTT.

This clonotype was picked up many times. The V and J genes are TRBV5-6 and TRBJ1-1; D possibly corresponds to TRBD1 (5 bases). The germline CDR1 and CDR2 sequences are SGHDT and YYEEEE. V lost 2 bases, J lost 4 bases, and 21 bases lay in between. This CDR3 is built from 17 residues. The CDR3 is CASSLGTAAPGLTEAFF. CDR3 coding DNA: TGTGCCAGCAGCTTAGGGACGGCTGCCCCAGGACTCACTGAAGCTTTCTTT.

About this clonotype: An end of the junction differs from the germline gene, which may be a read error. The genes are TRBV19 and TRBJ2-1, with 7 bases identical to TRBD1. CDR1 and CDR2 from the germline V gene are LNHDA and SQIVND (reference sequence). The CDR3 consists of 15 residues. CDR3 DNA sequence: TGTGCCAGTGGTATTAAAGGGGGCATTTGGGATGAGCAGTTCTTC. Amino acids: CASGIKGGIWDEQFF.

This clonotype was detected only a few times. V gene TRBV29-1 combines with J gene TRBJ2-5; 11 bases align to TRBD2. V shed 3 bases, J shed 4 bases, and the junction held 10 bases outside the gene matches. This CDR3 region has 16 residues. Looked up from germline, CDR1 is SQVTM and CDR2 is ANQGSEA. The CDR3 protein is CSVELAGGNTLETQYF. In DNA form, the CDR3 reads TGCAGCGTTGAGCTAGCGGGGGGAAATACTTTAGAGACCCAGTACTTC.

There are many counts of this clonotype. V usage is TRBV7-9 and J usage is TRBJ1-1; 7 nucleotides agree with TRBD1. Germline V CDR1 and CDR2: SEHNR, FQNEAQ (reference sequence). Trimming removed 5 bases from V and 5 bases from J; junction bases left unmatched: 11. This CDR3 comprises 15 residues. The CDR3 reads CASSALLQGRTEAFF. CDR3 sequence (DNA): TGTGCCAGCAGCGCACTTCTACAGGGGAGGACTGAAGCTTTCTTT.

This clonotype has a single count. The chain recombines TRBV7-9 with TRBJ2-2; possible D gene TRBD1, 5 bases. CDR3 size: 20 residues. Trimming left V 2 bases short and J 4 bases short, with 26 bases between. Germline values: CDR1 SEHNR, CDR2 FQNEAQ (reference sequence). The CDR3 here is CASSLSVLEMGRVFTGELFF. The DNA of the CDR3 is TGTGCCAGCAGCTTATCCGTTTTGGAGATGGGCAGGGTATTCACCGGGGAGCTGTTTTTT.

CDR3 region: CASMAGGANYEQYF. As DNA, the CDR3 is TGTGCCAGCATGGCAGGGGGCGCGAACTACGAGCAGTACTTC. The rearrangement links TRBV2 to TRBJ2-7; 8 bases fit TRBD1. From germline, CDR1 is SNHLY and CDR2 FYNNEI. The length of the CDR3 is 14 residues. The ends lost 7 bases at V and 3 bases at J; junction bases unmatched: 8.

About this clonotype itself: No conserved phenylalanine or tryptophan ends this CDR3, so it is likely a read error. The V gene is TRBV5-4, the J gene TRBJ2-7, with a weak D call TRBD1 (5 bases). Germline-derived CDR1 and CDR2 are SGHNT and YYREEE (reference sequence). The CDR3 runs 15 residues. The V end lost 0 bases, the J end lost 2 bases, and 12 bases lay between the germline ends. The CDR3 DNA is TGTGCCAGCAGCTTGGGAAGGGGTGGCACCTACGAGCAGTACTCC. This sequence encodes CASSLGRGGTYEQYS.